This T cell receptor (beta chain) was observed in a study of T cell responses to AZD1222 COVID-19 vaccine. Study results and limitations: Among spike-specific TCRs, nearly half reportedly target unmutated variant regions. Only five or six people who got AZD1222 tested seropositive at baseline. Clonal diversity was possibly underestimated, and white British individuals and females predominated among donors. Increased Spike-specific TCR breadth and depth were observed after two AZD1222 doses.

Details on this clone: The target antigen is unknown.

Libraries were prepared by immunoSEQ multiplex PCR; TCRdb keeps only in-frame clonotypes and omits some of them. The repertoire holds roughly 200,000 clones, about nine tenths seen once, with about 1.7% in the top ten. This CDR3 has 14 amino acids. Trimming removed 2 bases at V and 2 bases at J, with 13 bases between. Germline CDR1 reads GTSNPN; CDR2 reads SVGIG (reference sequence). Sample: peripheral blood, taken 28 days after the second AZD1222 dose. This sequence joins TRBV30 and TRBJ2-7; D remains unclear. The clonotype was recovered from an adult who received the AZD1222 COVID-19 vaccine. DNA of the CDR3: TGTGCCTGGAGTACTCCAGAGCGTCCCTACGAGCAGTACTTC. Protein: CAWSTPERPYEQYF.